Presented here are 20 T cell receptor beta chains from one specimen sequenced in a study of blood T cell repertoires in COVID-19. TCRdb's copy holds only in-frame clones and misses some; the assay was immunoSEQ multiplex PCR. The sample comprises 30,000 to 45,000 clones, approximately 81% of which are singletons, and about 31% rests with the top ten. Sequences were obtained from peripheral blood. These receptors all come from a man older than 75 with active or convalescent COVID-19.

This clone has only a few counts. The chain carries TRBV6-5 and TRBJ2-3; TRBD1 matches 9 bases. The CDR3 contains 15 residues. CDR1 is MNHEY and CDR2 is SVGAGI in the germline V gene. Trimming at V came to 6 bases and at J to 2 bases, leaving 6 bases not matched to a gene. The DNA for the CDR3 is TGTGCCAGCAGGACAGGGGGTATTTTCACAGATACGCAGTATTTT. It codes for CASRTGGIFTDTQYF.

The rearrangement joins TRBV12-3 or TRBV12-4 to TRBJ2-1; D not resolved. This CDR3 comprises 13 residues. The V end was cut by 5 bases, the J end by 3 bases, with 8 bases between. The CDR3 sequence: CASSLGNYNEQFF. In DNA form, the CDR3 reads TGTGCCAGCAGTCTCGGTAACTACAATGAGCAGTTCTTC.

The chain recombines TRBV19 with TRBJ1-6, with TRBD1 as a possible D gene (5 bases). The germline CDR1 and CDR2 sequences are LNHDA and SQIVND (reference sequence). This CDR3 contains 16 residues. Trimming took 3 bases from V and 2 from J, leaving 11 bases between them. As DNA, the CDR3 is TGTGCCAGTAGTATGGAGGGGATGACCTATAATTCACCCCTCCACTTT. Its translation: CASSMEGMTYNSPLHF.

V gene TRBV7-5 combines with J gene TRBJ2-2; the D call in the table, TRBD2, was not verified against the DNA. TRBV7-5 is classified as a pseudogene. The length of the CDR3 is 16 residues. Here the CDR3 DNA reads TGTGTCAGAAGCCCCCCGGAGGGCGCATCTCCCGGGGAGCTGTTTTTT. Its translation: CVRSPPEGASPGELFF.

The rearrangement uses TRBV2 and TRBJ1-2; weak D call: TRBD1 (6 bases). This CDR3 comprises 13 residues. CDR1 and CDR2 (germline): SNHLY, FYNNEI. The germline V and J ends were trimmed by 2 bases and 7 bases, with 11 bases remaining between them. The CDR3 bases are TGTGCCAGCAGTGAAAGTCGACAGGTTGGCTACACCTTC. Translation gives CASSESRQVGYTF.

The rearrangement links TRBV7-3 to TRBJ2-5, with D perhaps matching TRBD2 (5 bases). Germline CDR1 SGHTA, CDR2 FQGTGA. The CDR3 extends over 13 amino acids. The germline V and J ends were trimmed by 6 bases and 5 bases, with 13 bases remaining between them. For the CDR3, the DNA is TGTGCCAGCAGTATATCGTCGGGGGAGACCCAGTACTTC. It yields the protein CASSISSGETQYF.

The rearrangement links TRBV11-2 to TRBJ2-7; D is unclear. V was shortened by 2 bases and J by 5 bases, with 7 bases between the two germline ends. CDR1 and CDR2 from the germline V gene are SGHAT and FQNNGV. The CDR3 consists of 12 residues. Here the CDR3 reads CASSLILDEQYF. The CDR3 DNA reads as TGTGCCAGCAGCTTAATTCTCGACGAGCAGTACTTC.

V and J are TRBV11-2 and TRBJ2-7; 13 bases align to TRBD2. The ends lost 7 bases at V and 4 bases at J; junction bases unmatched: 19. This CDR3 spans 19 amino acids. Germline CDR1 SGHAT, CDR2 FQNNGV. CDR3 coding DNA: TGTGCCAGCACCAAGGGGCCGGCTTGGACTAGCGGGAGTTTATACGAGCAGTACTTC. It encodes CASTKGPAWTSGSLYEQYF.

The chain carries TRBV29-1 and TRBJ2-5, with a weak D call TRBD2 (5 bases). This CDR3 region has 13 residues. The V end was cut by 1 base, the J end by 6 bases, with 12 bases between. CDR1 and CDR2 from the germline V gene are SQVTM and ANQGSEA. The CDR3 loop is CSVEAGFQQTQYF. The DNA for the CDR3 is TGCAGCGTTGAAGCGGGGTTCCAGCAGACCCAGTACTTC.

A note on this clone: Since no conserved phenylalanine or tryptophan closes the CDR3, a read error is the likely cause. The chain couples TRBV4-1 to TRBJ1-1; D might be TRBD1 (6 bases). The CDR3 is 16 residues long. V was trimmed by 0 bases and J by 11 bases, leaving 22 bases between them. From germline, CDR1 is MGHRA and CDR2 YSYEKL. The DNA for the CDR3 is TGCGCCAGCAGCCAAGATCTTCGGCAGGGGAGATTGGGGGCTTTCCTT. Translating gives CASSQDLRQGRLGAFL.

The V call is TRBV6-5, the J call TRBJ1-2; tentatively, D is TRBD1 (6 bases). With 5 bases removed from V and 5 bases from J, the gap between germline ends came to 18 bases. Germline-derived CDR1 and CDR2 are MNHEY and SVGAGI. This CDR3 comprises 15 residues. The CDR3 bases are TGTGCCAGCAGTAATCCGAAACAGGGAAAATATGGCTACACCTTC. This gives the protein CASSNPKQGKYGYTF.

The CDR3 reads CASRRQRLNEKLFF. CDR3 DNA sequence: TGTGCCAGCAGGAGACAACGCTTGAATGAAAAACTGTTTTTT. The chain uses TRBV13 and TRBJ1-4; no clear D gene. V was pared by 6 bases and J by 5 bases, with 13 bases between. This CDR3 has 14 residues. CDR1 and CDR2 from the germline V gene are PRHDT and FYEKMQ (reference sequence).

This sequence joins TRBV28 and TRBJ1-1; 7 nucleotides match TRBD1. Trimming took 8 bases from V and 7 from J; bases not matched to a gene: 10. Looked up from germline, CDR1 is MDHEN and CDR2 is SYDVKM. CDR3 length: 13 residues. CDR3 residues: CASQGDRFYEAFF. The CDR3 DNA sequence: TGTGCCAGCCAGGGGGACAGATTTTATGAAGCTTTCTTT.

The genes are TRBV19 and TRBJ1-1, with D tentatively TRBD1 (6 bases). The CDR3 totals 16 residues. Germline loops: CDR1 LNHDA, CDR2 SQIVND (reference sequence). The V gene lost 7 bases and the J gene lost 4 bases, with 22 bases spanning the gap. CDR3 region: CASNLRGSASGTEAFF. CDR3 nucleotides: TGTGCCAGTAATCTTAGGGGGTCAGCTAGCGGCACTGAAGCTTTCTTT.

The chain employs TRBV27 and TRBJ1-4; 7 bases match TRBD1. The CDR3 covers 14 residues. Germline values: CDR1 MNHEY, CDR2 SMNVEV (reference sequence). V was pared by 5 bases and J by 7 bases, with 7 bases of the junction left unmatched. CDR3 sequence reads: CASSVNRGAEKLFF. The CDR3 DNA reads as TGTGCCAGCAGTGTGAACAGGGGTGCTGAAAAACTGTTTTTT.

The chain joins TRBV21-1 to TRBJ1-1; the DNA was not compared with TRBD1, the D call given in the table. TRBV21-1 is a known pseudogene. CDR3 size: 14 residues. CDR3 in amino acids: CASSKITGNTEAFF. CDR3 bases: TGTGCCAGCAGCAAGATAACAGGGAACACTGAAGCTTTCTTT.

There are a few counts of this clone. The chain carries TRBV4-3 and TRBJ2-3, with D possibly TRBD1 on 6 matching bases. CDR3 length: 13 amino acids. Per the germline V gene, CDR1 is LGHNA and CDR2 is YSLEER. V was clipped by 0 bases and J by 11 bases, with 12 bases between them. The chain's CDR3 is CASSQDSRQEQYF. In DNA form, the CDR3 reads TGCGCCAGCAGCCAAGATTCGAGACAGGAGCAGTATTTT.

This clone has a handful of counts. This chain uses TRBV6-1 with TRBJ2-7; 9 positions agree with TRBD1. The V and J ends lost 4 bases and 0 bases, in that order; junction bases with no gene match: 13. In germline, CDR1 is MNHNS, CDR2 SASEGT. The CDR3 contains 18 residues. CDR3 coding DNA: TGTGCCAGCAGTGCCTCTCCCCCGGGACAGGGATTCTCCTACGAGCAGTACTTC. Translation: CASSASPPGQGFSYEQYF.

This clone has more than one count but fewer than ten. This chain uses TRBV6-5 with TRBJ2-7, with TRBD1 matching 8 bases. CDR1 and CDR2 (germline): MNHEY, SVGAGI. The CDR3 extends over 14 amino acids. The ends lost 5 bases at V and 5 bases at J; junction bases unmatched: 8. The CDR3 coding sequence is TGTGCCAGCAGTACGCAGGGGGCGCAGAACGAGCAGTACTTC. Translated: CASSTQGAQNEQYF.

This clone was detected only a few times. The chain joins TRBV24-1 to TRBJ1-1; unclear D gene. Germline V gene sequence: CDR1 KGHDR, CDR2 SFDVKD. The V end was cut by 3 bases, the J end by 7 bases, with 8 bases between. The CDR3 sequence is 12 residues long. The CDR3 spells CATSDRRDEAFF. The CDR3 coding sequence is TGTGCCACCAGTGATCGTCGGGATGAAGCTTTCTTT.